The clone carrying this T cell receptor (beta chain) has just one count. Its target is not known. Time point here: week 5, during vaccination. The investigators gave 300 ug of mutant IDH1 20-mer peptide in each vaccine dose, together with topical imiquimod. The sample is drawn from a study of a mutant IDH1 vaccine in newly diagnosed glioma. Study-level information: Across weeks 1, 3, 5, 7, 11, 15, 19 and 23, patients received a vaccination each time, eight in all.

Germline V CDR1 and CDR2: MNHEY, SVGAGI. V was cut by 4 bases and J by 5 bases, with 11 bases left in between. The CDR3 totals 13 residues. Assay used: immunoSEQ multiplex PCR; TCRdb lists only in-frame clones, some missing. The sample holds approximately 60,000 clones; 65% to 90% are singletons and the top ten take 3% to 3.5%. Sequences were derived from PBMCs, sampled from a glioma patient whose treatment included an IDH1 peptide vaccine. The clonotype was recovered from a woman younger than 30 with glioma. Some clones in this sample may be carry-over from other donors' samples. V is TRBV6-5 and J is TRBJ1-1, with a possible D match to TRBD1 (5 bases). The CDR3 spells CASSSGFSTEAFF. CDR3 DNA: TGTGCCAGCAGTTCAGGGTTTAGTACTGAAGCTTTCTTT.